The sequence of this TCR beta chain was determined in a study of shared clonotypes between healthy human individuals. On the study more broadly: Each donor contributed plates that comprised three CD4 naive, three CD4 memory, two CD8 naive and one CD8 memory.

This CDR3 is built from 13 residues. Per the germline V gene, CDR1 is GTSNPN and CDR2 is SVGIG (reference sequence). V was cut by 0 bases and J by 8 bases, with 11 bases left in between. Overall study results and limits: Clonotypes that were shared across a few donors made up around 5.5% of naive CD4 clonotypes. Depth of sequencing was expected to influence donor clonotype sharing.

Remarks on this clone: The antigen is unknown.

As originally analysed: From ImmunoSEQ came sequences covering only the junction and carrying no quality scores, so filtering differed. TCRdb's copy holds only in-frame clones and misses some; the assay was immunoSEQ multiplex PCR. The DNA was the basis for D and trimming; V, J and clone size are from that table. The sample comprises approximately 2,300,000 clones, roughly 92% of which are singletons, and more than 0.35% rests with the top ten. The rearrangement uses TRBV30 and TRBJ1-3; a weak D match, TRBD1 (5 bases). Material for sequencing was naive CD4+ T cells from PBMCs. Sample subset: CD45RA+ positively selected. This sequence originates from a young man in good health. Some clones in this sample may be carry-over from other donors' samples. The CDR3 protein is CAWSVLGGDTIYF. The CDR3, as DNA: TGTGCCTGGAGTGTACTGGGGGGAGACACCATATATTTT.